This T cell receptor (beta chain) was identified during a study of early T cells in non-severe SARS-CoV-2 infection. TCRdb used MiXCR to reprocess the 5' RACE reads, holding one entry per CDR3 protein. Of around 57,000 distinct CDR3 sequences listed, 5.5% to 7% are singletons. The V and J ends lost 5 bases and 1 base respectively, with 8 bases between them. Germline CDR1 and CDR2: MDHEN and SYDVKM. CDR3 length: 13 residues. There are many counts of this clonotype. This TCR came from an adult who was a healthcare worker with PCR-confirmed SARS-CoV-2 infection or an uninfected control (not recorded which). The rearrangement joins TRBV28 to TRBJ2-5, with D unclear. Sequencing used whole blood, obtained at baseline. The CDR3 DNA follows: TGTGCCAGCAGTCCCTCTATCCAAGAGACCCAGTACTTC. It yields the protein CASSPSIQETQYF.